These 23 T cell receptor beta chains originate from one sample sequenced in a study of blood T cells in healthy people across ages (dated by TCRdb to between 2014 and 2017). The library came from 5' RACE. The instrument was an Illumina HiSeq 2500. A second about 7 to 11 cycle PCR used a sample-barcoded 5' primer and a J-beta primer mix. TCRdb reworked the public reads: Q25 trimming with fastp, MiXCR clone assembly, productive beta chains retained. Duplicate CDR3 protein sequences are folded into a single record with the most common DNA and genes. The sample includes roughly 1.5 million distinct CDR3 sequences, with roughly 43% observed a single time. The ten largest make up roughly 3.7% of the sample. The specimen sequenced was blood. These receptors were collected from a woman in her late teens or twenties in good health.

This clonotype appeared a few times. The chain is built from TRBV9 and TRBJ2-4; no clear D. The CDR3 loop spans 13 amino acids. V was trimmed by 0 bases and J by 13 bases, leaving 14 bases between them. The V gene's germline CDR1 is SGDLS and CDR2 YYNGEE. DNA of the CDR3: TGTGCCAGCAGCGTAGGCCCCCCCGATGAGCAGTACTTC. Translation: CASSVGPPDEQYF.

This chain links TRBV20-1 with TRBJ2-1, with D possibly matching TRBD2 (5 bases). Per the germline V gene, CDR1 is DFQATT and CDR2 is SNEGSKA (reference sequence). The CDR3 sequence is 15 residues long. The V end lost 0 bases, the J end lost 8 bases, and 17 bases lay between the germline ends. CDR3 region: CSARDSSSLFYEQFF. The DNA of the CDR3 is TGCAGTGCTAGAGATTCTAGCTCCCTTTTCTATGAGCAGTTCTTC.

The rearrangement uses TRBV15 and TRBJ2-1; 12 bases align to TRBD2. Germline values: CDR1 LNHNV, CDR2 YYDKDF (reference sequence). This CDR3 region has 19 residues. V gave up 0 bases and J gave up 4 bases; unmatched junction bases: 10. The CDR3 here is CATSRDPLAGGLAYNEQFF. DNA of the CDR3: TGTGCCACCAGCAGAGATCCGCTAGCGGGGGGGCTAGCATACAATGAGCAGTTCTTC. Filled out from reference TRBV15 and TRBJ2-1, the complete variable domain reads DAMVIQNPRYQVTQFGKPVTLSCSQTLNHNVMYWYQQKSSQAPKLLFHYYDKDFNNEADTPDNFQSRRPNTSFCFLDIRSPGLGDTAMYLCATSRDPLAGGLAYNEQFFGPGTRLTVL.

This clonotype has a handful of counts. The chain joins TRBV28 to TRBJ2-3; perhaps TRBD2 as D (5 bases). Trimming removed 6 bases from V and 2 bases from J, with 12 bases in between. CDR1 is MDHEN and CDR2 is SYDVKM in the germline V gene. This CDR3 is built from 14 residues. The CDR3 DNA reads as TGTGCCAGCAGCTCGGGGATGATCACAGATACGCAGTATTTT. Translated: CASSSGMITDTQYF.

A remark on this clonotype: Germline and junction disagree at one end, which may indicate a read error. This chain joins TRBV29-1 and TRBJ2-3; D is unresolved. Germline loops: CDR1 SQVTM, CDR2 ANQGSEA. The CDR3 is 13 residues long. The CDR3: CSGIDGFTDTQFF. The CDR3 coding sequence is TGCAGCGGGATAGACGGATTCACAGATACGCAGTTTTTT.

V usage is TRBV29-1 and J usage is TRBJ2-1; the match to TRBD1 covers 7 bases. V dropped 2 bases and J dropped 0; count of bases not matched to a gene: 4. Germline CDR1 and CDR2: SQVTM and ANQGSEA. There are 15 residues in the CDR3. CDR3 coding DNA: TGCAGCGTTGAATCGACAGGGAACTCCTACAATGAGCAGTTCTTC. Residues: CSVESTGNSYNEQFF.

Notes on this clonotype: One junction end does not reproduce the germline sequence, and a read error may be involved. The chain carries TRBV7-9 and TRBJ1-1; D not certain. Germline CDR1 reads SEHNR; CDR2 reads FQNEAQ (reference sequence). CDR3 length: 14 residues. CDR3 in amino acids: CASSLEARNAEAFF. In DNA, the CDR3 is TGTGCCAGCAGCTTAGAGGCCAGGAACGCTGAAGCTTTCTTT.

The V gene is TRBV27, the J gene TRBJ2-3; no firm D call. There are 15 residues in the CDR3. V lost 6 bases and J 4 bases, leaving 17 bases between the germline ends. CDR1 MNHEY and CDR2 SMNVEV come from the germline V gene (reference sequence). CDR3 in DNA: TGTGCCAGCAGCCGCGGCGGAAGAAAGGCAGATACGCAGTATTTT. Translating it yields CASSRGGRKADTQYF.

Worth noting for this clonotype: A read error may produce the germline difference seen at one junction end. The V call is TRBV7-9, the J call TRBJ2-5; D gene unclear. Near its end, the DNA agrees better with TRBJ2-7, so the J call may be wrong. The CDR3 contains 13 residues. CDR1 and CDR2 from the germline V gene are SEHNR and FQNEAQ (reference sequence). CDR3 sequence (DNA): TGTGCCAGCAACTTAGTACAAACCGACGAGCAGTACTTC. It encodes CASNLVQTDEQYF.

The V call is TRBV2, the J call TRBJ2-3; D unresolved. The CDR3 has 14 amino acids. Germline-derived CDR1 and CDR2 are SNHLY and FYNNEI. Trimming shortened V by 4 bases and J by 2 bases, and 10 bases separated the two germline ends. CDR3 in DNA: TGTGCCAGCAGTGTCCGCCAGGACACAGATACGCAGTATTTT. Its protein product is CASSVRQDTDTQYF.

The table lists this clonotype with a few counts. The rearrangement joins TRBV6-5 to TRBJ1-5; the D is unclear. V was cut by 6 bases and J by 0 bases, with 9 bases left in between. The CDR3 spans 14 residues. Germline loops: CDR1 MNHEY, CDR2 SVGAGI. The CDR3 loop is CASRSWNSNQPQHF. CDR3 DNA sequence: TGTGCCAGCAGAAGTTGGAATAGCAATCAGCCCCAGCATTTT.

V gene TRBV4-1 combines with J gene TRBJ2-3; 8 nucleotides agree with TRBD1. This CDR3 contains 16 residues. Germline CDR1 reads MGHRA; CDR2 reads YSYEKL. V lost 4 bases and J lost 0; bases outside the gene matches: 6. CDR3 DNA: TGCGCCAGCAGCCCACAGGGGGTATTCAGCACAGATACGCAGTATTTT. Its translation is CASSPQGVFSTDTQYF.

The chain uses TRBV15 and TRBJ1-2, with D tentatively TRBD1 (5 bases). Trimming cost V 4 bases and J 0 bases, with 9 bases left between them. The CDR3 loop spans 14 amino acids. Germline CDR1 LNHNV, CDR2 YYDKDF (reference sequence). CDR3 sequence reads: CATSKGAANYGYTF. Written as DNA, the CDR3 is TGTGCCACCAGCAAAGGGGCCGCTAACTATGGCTACACCTTC.

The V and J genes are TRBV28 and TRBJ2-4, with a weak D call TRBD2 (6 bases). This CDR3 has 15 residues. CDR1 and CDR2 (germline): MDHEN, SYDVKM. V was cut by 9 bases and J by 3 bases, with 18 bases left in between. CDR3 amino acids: CASRKRGGIKNIQYF. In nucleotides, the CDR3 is TGTGCCAGTCGAAAACGTGGAGGGATCAAAAACATTCAGTACTTC.

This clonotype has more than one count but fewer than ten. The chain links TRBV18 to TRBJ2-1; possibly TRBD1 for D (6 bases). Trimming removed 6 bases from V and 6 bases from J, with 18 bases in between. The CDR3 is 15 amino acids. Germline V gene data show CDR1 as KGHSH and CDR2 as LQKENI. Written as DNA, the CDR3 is TGTGCCAGCTCCCCAGGACTTGGGGGCGGCAATGAGCAGTTCTTC. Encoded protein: CASSPGLGGGNEQFF.

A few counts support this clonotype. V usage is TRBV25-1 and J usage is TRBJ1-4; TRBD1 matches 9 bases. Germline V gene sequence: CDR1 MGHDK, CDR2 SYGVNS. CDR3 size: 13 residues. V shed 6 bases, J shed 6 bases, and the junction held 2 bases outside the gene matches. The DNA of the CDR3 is TGTGCCAGCAGACGGACAGGGGATGAAAAACTGTTTTTT. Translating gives CASRRTGDEKLFF.

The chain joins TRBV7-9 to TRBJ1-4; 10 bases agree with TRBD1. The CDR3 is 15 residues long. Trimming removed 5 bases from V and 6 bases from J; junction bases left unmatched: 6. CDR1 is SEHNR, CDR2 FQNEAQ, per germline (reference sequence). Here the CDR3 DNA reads TGTGCCAGCAGCGGACCGGGACAGGGGTATGAAAAACTGTTTTTT. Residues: CASSGPGQGYEKLFF.

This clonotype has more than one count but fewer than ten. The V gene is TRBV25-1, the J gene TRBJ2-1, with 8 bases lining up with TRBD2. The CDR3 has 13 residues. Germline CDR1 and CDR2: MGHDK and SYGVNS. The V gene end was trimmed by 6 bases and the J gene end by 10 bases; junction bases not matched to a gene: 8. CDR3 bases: TGTGCCAGCAGCCAAGCGGGAGTAGGAGAGCAGTTCTTC. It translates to CASSQAGVGEQFF.

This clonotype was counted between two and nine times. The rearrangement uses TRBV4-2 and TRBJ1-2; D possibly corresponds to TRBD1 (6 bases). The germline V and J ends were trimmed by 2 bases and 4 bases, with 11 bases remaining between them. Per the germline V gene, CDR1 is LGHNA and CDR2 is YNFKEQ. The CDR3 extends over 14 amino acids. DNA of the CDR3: TGTGCCAGCAGCCAAATGGGGACACTCTATGGCTACACCTTC. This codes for CASSQMGTLYGYTF.

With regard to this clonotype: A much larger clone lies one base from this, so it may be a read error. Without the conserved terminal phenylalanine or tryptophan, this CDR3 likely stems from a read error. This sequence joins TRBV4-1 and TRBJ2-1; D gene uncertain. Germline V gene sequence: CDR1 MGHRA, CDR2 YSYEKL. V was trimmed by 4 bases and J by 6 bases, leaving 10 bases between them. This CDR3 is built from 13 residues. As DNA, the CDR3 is TGCGCCAGCAGCCTCGATTACGGCAATGAGCAGTTCTCC. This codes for CASSLDYGNEQFS.

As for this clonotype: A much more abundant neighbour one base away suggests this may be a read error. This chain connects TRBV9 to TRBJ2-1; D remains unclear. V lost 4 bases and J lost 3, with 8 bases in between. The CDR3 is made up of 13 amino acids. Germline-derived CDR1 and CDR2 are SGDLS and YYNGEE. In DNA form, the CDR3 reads TGTGCCAGCAGCCCCTGGGACTACAATGAGCAGTTCTTC. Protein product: CASSPWDYNEQFF.

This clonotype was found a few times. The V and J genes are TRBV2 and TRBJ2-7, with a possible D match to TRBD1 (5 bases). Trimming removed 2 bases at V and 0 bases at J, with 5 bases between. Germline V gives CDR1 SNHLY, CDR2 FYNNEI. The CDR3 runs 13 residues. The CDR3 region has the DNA TGTGCCAGCAGTGAAAGGGGCTCCTACGAGCAGTACTTC. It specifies CASSERGSYEQYF.

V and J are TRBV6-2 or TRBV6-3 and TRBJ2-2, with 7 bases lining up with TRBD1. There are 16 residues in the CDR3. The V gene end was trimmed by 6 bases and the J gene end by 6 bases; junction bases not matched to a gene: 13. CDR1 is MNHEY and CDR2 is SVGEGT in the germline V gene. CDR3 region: CASSQERTGHAGELFF. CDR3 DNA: TGTGCCAGCAGCCAGGAAAGGACAGGCCACGCCGGGGAGCTGTTTTTT.